Below, 29 T cell receptor beta chains from the same sample are listed, as sequenced in a study of low-dose radiotherapy and immunotherapy resistance in tumors. Alpha and beta chains were covered, as first-strand cDNA relied on TRAV- and TRBV-specific primers. PCR amplification of the TCRs was performed with Phusion for 15 to 25 PCR cycles, and it relied on a constant-region primer together with a V-primer adapter. MiXCR, applied by TCRdb to the reads, yields one record per CDR3 protein. The sample has 31,000 or so distinct CDR3 sequences; roughly 49% are singletons. As to time point: after trial treatment. The treatment here: LDRT plus nivolumab, ipilimumab, low-dose cyclophosphamide and aspirin (RACIN trial). The material sequenced was PBMCs, taken after low-dose radiotherapy plus immunotherapy. Every receptor here comes from a male donor with gallbladder cancer.

The chain links TRBV25-1 to TRBJ1-2; maybe TRBD1 (6 bases). V was trimmed by 2 bases and J by 9 bases, leaving 13 bases between them. Germline loops: CDR1 MGHDK, CDR2 SYGVNS. The CDR3 consists of 13 residues. The chain's CDR3 is CASSERTGYSYTF. The DNA of the CDR3 is TGTGCCAGCAGTGAACGAACAGGGTATAGCTACACCTTC.

The chain is built from TRBV30 and TRBJ1-2; TRBD1 aligns across 8 bases. The CDR3 sequence is 13 residues long. CDR1 is GTSNPN, CDR2 SVGIG, per germline (reference sequence). After removal of 3 bases from V and 2 bases from J, the junction contained 2 bases not matched to a gene. CDR3 sequence: CAWRWTGNYGYTF. The CDR3 region has the DNA TGTGCCTGGAGATGGACAGGGAACTATGGCTACACCTTC.

The chain combines TRBV5-5 with TRBJ1-1, with D possibly TRBD1 on 5 matching bases. The V and J ends lost 0 bases and 1 base respectively, with 7 bases between them. This CDR3 has 14 residues. Germline-derived CDR1 and CDR2 are SGHKS and YYEKEE (reference sequence). CDR3 sequence: CASSLATGNTEAFF. The CDR3 DNA follows: TGTGCCAGCAGCTTGGCCACAGGGAACACTGAAGCTTTCTTT.

By sample share, this clonotype is medium-sized. The chain carries TRBV4-2 and TRBJ2-7; 9 bases fit TRBD1. V lost 6 bases and J lost 2; bases outside the gene matches: 5. This CDR3 contains 14 residues. Germline CDR1 LGHNA, CDR2 YNFKEQ. This CDR3 is CASSPGQGTYEQYF. As DNA, the CDR3 is TGTGCCAGCAGTCCGGGACAGGGCACCTACGAGCAGTACTTC.

This clonotype was recorded at least ten times. This chain links TRBV29-1 with TRBJ2-7; no clear D. Germline-derived CDR1 and CDR2 are SQVTM and ANQGSEA. V lost 4 bases and J lost 1, with 11 bases in between. This CDR3 has 13 amino acids. CDR3 nucleotide sequence: TGCAGCGTTGTTCAGCTGGGGTCCTACGAGCAGTACTTC. It encodes CSVVQLGSYEQYF.

The chain employs TRBV6-1 and TRBJ2-7; TRBD2 matches at 11 bases. Trimming removed 6 bases from V and 5 bases from J; junction bases left unmatched: 15. This CDR3 has 17 residues. The germline V gene encodes CDR1 MNHNS and CDR2 SASEGT. In DNA, the CDR3 is TGTGCCAGCAGCCTAAATCTAGCGGGGGGCCGAAGGAACGAGCAGTACTTC. It yields the protein CASSLNLAGGRRNEQYF.

V gene TRBV28 combines with J gene TRBJ1-4; D ambiguous. Trimming cost V 6 bases and J 1 base, with 6 bases left between them. The CDR3 totals 13 residues. Per germline, CDR1 MDHEN and CDR2 SYDVKM. CDR3 in amino acids: CASRGITNEKLFF. The CDR3 coding sequence is TGTGCCAGCAGGGGAATAACTAATGAAAAACTGTTTTTT.

This rearrangement joins TRBV18 to TRBJ2-3, with 7 bases matching TRBD2. With V trimmed by 1 base and J by 2 bases, 9 bases remained unmatched. Germline-derived CDR1 and CDR2 are KGHSH and LQKENI. The CDR3 loop spans 17 amino acids. CDR3 sequence (DNA): TGTGCCAGCTCACCACTGTCCGGGACTACCGCCACAGATACGCAGTATTTT. Protein: CASSPLSGTTATDTQYF.

The chain has TRBV5-1 and TRBJ1-2; perhaps TRBD1 as D (5 bases). This CDR3 has 15 amino acids. V was trimmed by 9 bases and J by 0 bases, leaving 18 bases between them. Germline V gene data show CDR1 as SGHRS and CDR2 as YFSETQ. The DNA for the CDR3 is TGCGCCACCCGAGCTTCAGGAGGGGCTAACTATGGCTACACCTTC. Protein product: CATRASGGANYGYTF.

The chain couples TRBV6-2 or TRBV6-3 to TRBJ2-2; tentative D call: TRBD1 (5 bases). Per germline, CDR1 MNHEY and CDR2 SVGEGT. CDR3 length: 14 residues. V lost 7 bases and J lost 4, with 13 bases in between. CDR3 protein: CASIHAGFTGELFF. CDR3 DNA: TGTGCCAGCATCCACGCAGGGTTCACCGGGGAGCTGTTTTTT.

The chain combines TRBV5-1 with TRBJ2-7; 10 nucleotides line up with TRBD2. The CDR3 is 15 residues long. J lost 2 bases, V lost 0 bases, and 2 bases had no gene match. In germline, CDR1 is SGHRS, CDR2 YFSETQ. The CDR3 nucleotides are TGCGCCAGCAGCTTGGAAACTAGCGGGGCCTACGAGCAGTACTTC. Translated: CASSLETSGAYEQYF.

This rearrangement joins TRBV4-1 to TRBJ2-3; 10 bases map to TRBD2. The trim removed 4 bases at V and 0 bases at J, leaving 10 bases unmatched. CDR3 length: 18 amino acids. Per the germline V gene, CDR1 is MGHRA and CDR2 is YSYEKL. CDR3 amino acids: CASSLVAGGSSSTDTQYF. In nucleotides, the CDR3 is TGCGCCAGCAGCCTAGTAGCGGGGGGTTCCTCTAGCACAGATACGCAGTATTTT.

This clonotype was observed many times. The chain links TRBV7-2 to TRBJ1-2, with D possibly being TRBD1 (5 bases). Germline V gene data show CDR1 as SGHTA and CDR2 as FQGNSA. The CDR3 length is 17 residues. V was cut by 0 bases and J by 3 bases, with 17 bases left in between. In nucleotides, the CDR3 is TGTGCCAGCAGCTTAGCCTTCTTGTTAGGGGTTGACTATGGCTACACCTTC. Amino acid sequence: CASSLAFLLGVDYGYTF.

Concerning this clonotype: Given a far larger clone just one base away, this is likely a sequencing read error. This rearrangement joins TRBV10-2 to TRBJ2-7, with 9 bases matching TRBD2. Germline CDR1 and CDR2: WSHSY and SAAADI. The CDR3 totals 15 residues. Trimming took 3 bases from V and 7 from J; bases not matched to a gene: 10. The CDR3 sequence is CASSDGSGRLNEQYF. CDR3 sequence (DNA): TGCGCCAGCAGTGATGGTAGCGGGAGATTAAATGAGCAGTACTTC.

The chain combines TRBV13 with TRBJ2-7; 11 bases align to TRBD2. CDR1 and CDR2 from the germline V gene are PRHDT and FYEKMQ (reference sequence). This CDR3 is 17 amino acids long. V was pared by 4 bases and J by 2 bases, with 10 bases of the junction left unmatched. The CDR3 loop is CASSSYETSGEAYEQYF. DNA for the CDR3: TGTGCCAGCAGCTCCTATGAGACTAGCGGGGAAGCCTACGAGCAGTACTTC.

This clonotype was counted many times. The rearrangement uses TRBV7-6 and TRBJ1-2, with TRBD1 identical over 7 bases. Per the germline V gene, CDR1 is SGHVS and CDR2 is FNYEAQ. V trimming: 5 bases; J trimming: 4 bases; junction bases outside the gene matches: 4. This CDR3 has 13 residues. Here the CDR3 reads CASSPRDSYGYTF. CDR3 in DNA: TGTGCCAGCAGCCCCCGGGACAGCTATGGCTACACCTTC. Drawing the rest from reference TRBV7-6 and TRBJ1-2, the complete variable domain is GAGVSQSPRYKVTKRGQDVALRCDPISGHVSLYWYRQALGQGPEFLTYFNYEAQQDKSGLPNDRFSAERPEGSISTLTIQRTEQRDSAMYRCASSPRDSYGYTFGSGTRLTVV.

Only a few counts were recorded for this clonotype. One end of the junction varies from germline; a read error may be responsible. The chain recombines TRBV7-9 with TRBJ1-5; no clear D. The CDR3 runs 13 residues. Germline lookup yields CDR1 SEHNR and CDR2 FQNEAQ (reference sequence). CDR3 sequence: CASSPQGNHPQHF. The CDR3 coding sequence is TGTGCCAGCAGCCCCCAAGGCAATCATCCCCAGCATTTT. Looking up the rest from reference TRBV7-9 and TRBJ1-5 gives the full variable domain: DTGVSQNPRHKITKRGQNVTFRCDPISEHNRLYWYRQTLGQGPEFLTYFQNEAQLEKSRLLSDRFSAERPKGSFSTLEIQRTEQGDSAMYLCASSPQGNHPQHFGDGTRLSIL.

V gene TRBV9 combines with J gene TRBJ2-3; 11 bases fit TRBD2. Trimming took 4 bases from V and 4 from J; bases not matched to a gene: 2. Per germline, CDR1 SGDLS and CDR2 YYNGEE. CDR3 length: 14 amino acids. CDR3 protein: CASSLGLAADTQYF. CDR3 sequence (DNA): TGTGCCAGCAGCTTGGGACTAGCGGCAGATACGCAGTATTTT.

V and J are TRBV28 and TRBJ1-1, with D possibly TRBD1 on 5 matching bases. In germline, CDR1 is MDHEN, CDR2 SYDVKM. The CDR3 sequence is 12 residues long. With 7 bases removed from V and 3 bases from J, the gap between germline ends came to 9 bases. CDR3 DNA: TGTGCCAGCACGGGCAGGGACACTGAAGCTTTCTTT. It translates to CASTGRDTEAFF.

J is TRBJ2-5 and V is TRBV9; 9 bases line up with TRBD2. J lost 5 bases, V lost 0 bases, and 11 bases had no gene match. This CDR3 is 17 amino acids long. Germline CDR1 SGDLS, CDR2 YYNGEE. The DNA of the CDR3 is TGTGCCAGCAGCGTAGATGGCGGGGGGGCCGTCCGGGAGACCCAGTACTTC. This encodes CASSVDGGGAVRETQYF. The variable domain in full, with the rest retrieved from reference TRBV9 and TRBJ2-5, is DSGVTQTPKHLITATGQRVTLRCSPRSGDLSVYWYQQSLDQGLQFLIQYYNGEERAKGNILERFSAQQFPDLHSELNLSSLELGDSALYFCASSVDGGGAVRETQYFGPGTRLLVL.

The chain has TRBV20-1 and TRBJ1-2; 7 nucleotides agree with TRBD1. Germline lookup yields CDR1 DFQATT and CDR2 SNEGSKA (reference sequence). J was trimmed by 6 bases and V by 0 bases; bases with no gene match: 10. The CDR3 loop spans 15 amino acids. The CDR3 DNA reads TGCAGTGCTAGAGATCCGGCAGGGGGATCGAATGGCTACACCTTC. Translated: CSARDPAGGSNGYTF.

V and J are TRBV6-1 and TRBJ2-1, with D perhaps TRBD2 (5 bases). Germline CDR1 reads MNHNS; CDR2 reads SASEGT. The CDR3 totals 18 residues. The V end lost 1 base, the J end lost 2 bases, and 18 bases lay between the germline ends. CDR3 sequence: CASSEVKSGLPPYNEQFF. The CDR3 DNA is TGTGCCAGCAGTGAAGTCAAGTCGGGATTACCGCCCTACAATGAGCAGTTCTTC.

J is TRBJ2-7 and V is TRBV5-1; 7 nucleotides agree with TRBD2. Germline V CDR1 and CDR2: SGHRS, YFSETQ. This CDR3 contains 15 residues. The J segment lost 7 bases and the V segment lost 1 base, leaving 11 bases of the junction unmatched. CDR3 coding DNA: TGCGCCAGCAGCTTGCCGGAAGCCTGGGGAGGGGAGCAGTACTTC. It translates to CASSLPEAWGGEQYF. Variable domain in full (rest from reference TRBV5-1 and TRBJ2-7): KAGVTQTPRYLIKTRGQQVTLSCSPISGHRSVSWYQQTPGQGLQFLFEYFSETQRNKGNFPGRFSGRQFSNSRSEMNVSTLELGDSALYLCASSLPEAWGGEQYFGPGTRLTVT.

For the CDR3, the DNA is TGCGCCAGCAGCTTGACTCTGCCGGACACTGAAGCTTTCTTT. Translating it yields CASSLTLPDTEAFF. The chain combines TRBV5-1 with TRBJ1-1; D uncertain. Trimming cost V 1 base and J 3 bases, with 10 bases left between them. CDR3 size: 14 residues. Germline CDR1 reads SGHRS; CDR2 reads YFSETQ.

This clonotype was detected ten times or more. The chain employs TRBV5-1 and TRBJ2-3; 7 nucleotides match TRBD2. This CDR3 contains 15 residues. Germline CDR1 is SGHRS and CDR2 is YFSETQ. Trimming took 4 bases from V and 6 from J; bases not matched to a gene: 11. The CDR3 loop reads CASSLGVGEGDTQYF. CDR3 bases: TGCGCCAGCAGCCTCGGGGTAGGGGAGGGCGATACGCAGTATTTT.

This clonotype was recorded at least ten times. This chain joins TRBV20-1 and TRBJ1-2; D unclear. The germline V gene has CDR1 DFQATT and CDR2 SNEGSKA (reference sequence). The CDR3 is made up of 14 amino acids. The V and J ends lost 1 base and 3 bases respectively, with 12 bases between them. The CDR3 bases are TGCAGTGCTAGAGCCTCCACCCGGTACTATGGCTACACCTTC. It specifies CSARASTRYYGYTF.

The chain combines TRBV7-8 with TRBJ1-6; D is unclear. V shed 5 bases and J shed 10 bases, with 9 bases lying between them. There are 12 residues in the CDR3. Germline CDR1 and CDR2: SGHVS and FQNEAQ. The CDR3 sequence: CASSESMSPLHF. The CDR3 DNA is TGTGCCAGCAGCGAGAGCATGTCACCCCTCCACTTT.

The V gene is TRBV20-1, the J gene TRBJ1-5; tentative D call: TRBD1 (5 bases). Germline loops: CDR1 DFQATT, CDR2 SNEGSKA (reference sequence). This CDR3 is built from 14 residues. With 5 bases removed from V and 9 bases from J, the gap between germline ends came to 20 bases. In nucleotides, the CDR3 is TGCAGTGCTTCCGGGACTGGCGCTGGAGGGCCCCAGCATTTT. This codes for CSASGTGAGGPQHF.

Judged by abundance, this clonotype is medium-sized. The chain is built from TRBV28 and TRBJ2-5; TRBD2 agrees at 7 bases. Germline lookup yields CDR1 MDHEN and CDR2 SYDVKM. V lost 2 bases and J lost 1; bases outside the gene matches: 4. The CDR3 is made up of 15 amino acids. CDR3 sequence (DNA): TGTGCCAGCAGTTTAGTGTCTAGCGGCCAAGAGACCCAGTACTTC. It is translated as CASSLVSSGQETQYF.